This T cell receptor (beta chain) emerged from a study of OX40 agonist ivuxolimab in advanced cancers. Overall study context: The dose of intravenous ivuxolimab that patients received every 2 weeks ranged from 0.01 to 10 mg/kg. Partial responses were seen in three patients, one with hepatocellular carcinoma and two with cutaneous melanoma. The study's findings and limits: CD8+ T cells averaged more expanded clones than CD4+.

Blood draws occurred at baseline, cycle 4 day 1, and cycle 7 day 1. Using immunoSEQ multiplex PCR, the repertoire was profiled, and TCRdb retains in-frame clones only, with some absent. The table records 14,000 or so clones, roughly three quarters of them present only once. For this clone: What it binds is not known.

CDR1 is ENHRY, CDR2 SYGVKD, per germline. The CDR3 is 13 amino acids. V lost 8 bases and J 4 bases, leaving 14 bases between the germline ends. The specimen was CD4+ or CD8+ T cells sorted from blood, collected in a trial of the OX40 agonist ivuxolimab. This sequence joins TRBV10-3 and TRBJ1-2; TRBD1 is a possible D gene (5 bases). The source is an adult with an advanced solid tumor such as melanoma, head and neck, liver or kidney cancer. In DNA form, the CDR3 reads TGTGCCATCCCGGTATCCGACAGCTATGGCTACACCTTC. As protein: CAIPVSDSYGYTF.